A single T cell receptor (beta chain) is shown here with its context. CDR3 length: 15 amino acids. Germline V gene data show CDR1 as SGHDN and CDR2 as FVKESK. With 4 bases removed from V and 4 bases from J, the gap between germline ends came to 13 bases. These data belong to a study of blood T cell repertoires in COVID-19. Study in general: From T cells, B-cell-depleted T cells, or PBMCs came the material, which was cDNA or gDNA.

Per the original data handling: Using reference gene primer amplification, nucleated cell counts were estimated. The repertoire was sequenced with immunoSEQ multiplex PCR; TCRdb's copy has only in-frame clones and lacks some. That table furnishes V, J and clone size, whereas the DNA furnished D and trimming. The table includes around 270,000 clones, approximately 86% detected once. Seattle patients were enrolled while actively infected and followed longitudinally. Sample: peripheral blood. The chain joins TRBV14 to TRBJ2-2, with D perhaps TRBD2 (6 bases). The TCR was taken from an older woman with COVID-19, enrolled during active disease. The CDR3 nucleotides read TGTGCCAGCAGCCGCACTCTAGCGCCCACCGGGGAGCTGTTTTTT. This codes for CASSRTLAPTGELFF. The full variable domain, with the rest looked up from reference TRBV14 and TRBJ2-2, is EAGVTQFPSHSVIEKGQTVTLRCDPISGHDNLYWYRRVMGKEIKFLLHFVKESKQDESGMPNNRFLAERTGGTYSTLKVQPAELEDSGVYFCASSRTLAPTGELFFGEGSRLTVL.